This is a list of T cell receptor beta chains from one sample in a study of OX40 agonist ivuxolimab in advanced cancers. Sequencing was performed with immunoSEQ multiplex PCR; in TCRdb, only in-frame clones are kept and a portion is missing. The sample records some 66,000 clones, around 83% being singletons. The specimen comprised CD4+ or CD8+ T cells sorted from blood, sampled in a trial of the OX40 agonist ivuxolimab. The receptors were gathered from an adult with an advanced solid tumor such as melanoma, head and neck, liver or kidney cancer. Both conserved end residues are part of each CDR3. D genes are given only for firm matches. Rows may omit the clone size; those that give it use once, few, many or a size class.

>17|TRBD2|once|TRBJ2-1|TRBV7-9
CASSSRRQGKRDNEQFF
TGTGCCAGCAGCTCCCGCCGGCAGGGAAAGCGGGATAATGAGCAGTTCTTC
>15|-|-|TRBJ2-5|TRBV6-5
CASGGRTSPRETQYF
TGTGCCAGCGGGGGCCGGACTAGTCCCCGAGAGACCCAGTACTTC
>12|-|-|TRBJ2-2|TRBV19
CASSSGSWELFF
TGTGCCAGTAGTAGCGGTTCTTGGGAGCTGTTTTTT
>15|TRBD1|-|TRBJ1-3|TRBV9
CASSVNRGSGNTIYF
TGTGCCAGCAGCGTAAACAGGGGCTCTGGAAACACCATATATTTT
>14|TRBD1|-|TRBJ1-2|TRBV15
CATSRGQGAGGYTF
TGTGCCACCAGCAGGGGACAGGGGGCTGGTGGCTACACCTTC
>16|TRBD2|-|TRBJ2-3|TRBV9
CASSAAGALVADTQYF
TGTGCCAGCAGCGCAGCGGGAGCTCTGGTGGCAGATACGCAGTATTTT
>11|-|-|TRBJ1-1|TRBV7-3
CASSLVEEAFF
TGTGCCAGCAGCTTAGTGGAAGAAGCTTTCTTT
>16|TRBD2|-|TRBJ2-6|TRBV6-4
CASSPSGNSGANVLTF
TGTGCCAGCAGTCCTAGCGGTAACTCTGGGGCCAACGTCCTGACTTTC
>12|-|once|TRBJ2-5|TRBV7-6
CASSFVEETQYF
TGTGCCAGCAGCTTTGTGGAAGAGACCCAGTACTTC
>16|TRBD2|-|TRBJ2-1|TRBV27
CASSLLAGKTYNEQFF
TGTGCCAGCAGCCTACTAGCGGGCAAGACATACAATGAGCAGTTCTTC
>15|-|-|TRBJ2-2|TRBV14
CASSARDLNTGELFF
TGTGCCAGCAGCGCCCGGGACTTGAACACCGGGGAGCTGTTTTTT
>13|-|-|TRBJ2-3|TRBV30
CAWSAQNTDTQYF
TGTGCCTGGAGTGCACAGAACACAGATACGCAGTATTTT
>15|-|-|TRBJ2-4|TRBV6-6
CASSYSRGAKNIQYF
TGTGCCAGCAGCTACAGCCGGGGGGCCAAAAACATTCAGTACTTC
>20|TRBD1|-|TRBJ1-2|TRBV4-2
CASSQVIRASGTGVVHGYTF
TGTGCCAGCAGCCAAGTGATTAGGGCTTCCGGGACAGGGGTTGTGCATGGCTACACCTTC
>17|-|-|TRBJ2-7|TRBV2
CASIDLGSLGRAYEQYF
TGTGCCAGCATCGATCTGGGCAGTCTCGGAAGAGCCTACGAGCAGTACTTC